Shown below are 23 T cell receptor beta chains from a single sample sequenced in a study of cytomegalovirus exposure and HLA in healthy donors. Primers included in the PCR were 60 Vbeta and 13 Jbeta primers. TCRdb's table, derived via immunoSEQ multiplex PCR, lists solely in-frame clones and lacks some. The table lists 200,000 to 250,000 clones. The source material was PBMCs. These receptors were taken from a girl aged 2-9 years in good health and CMV-seropositive.

The rearrangement links TRBV4-1 to TRBJ2-7; D uncertain. Trimming removed 1 base from V and 4 bases from J, with 11 bases in between. Germline loops: CDR1 MGHRA, CDR2 YSYEKL. This CDR3 has 14 amino acids. As DNA, the CDR3 is TGCGCCAGCAGCCAAGGTATCGGAGCTTACGAGCAGTACTTC. It is translated as CASSQGIGAYEQYF.

CDR3 sequence reads: CASSLIENEQYF. The DNA of the CDR3 is TGTGCCAGCAGCTTAATCGAGAACGAGCAGTACTTC. This chain links TRBV7-9 with TRBJ2-7; D is unclear. Per germline, CDR1 SEHNR and CDR2 FQNEAQ (reference sequence). The CDR3 has 12 residues. V dropped 2 bases and J dropped 5 bases, with 7 bases sitting between them.

V and J are TRBV6-1 and TRBJ1-6; perhaps TRBD1 as D (6 bases). The CDR3 spans 14 residues. Per the germline V gene, CDR1 is MNHNS and CDR2 is SASEGT. The V end lost 3 bases, the J end lost 10 bases, and 13 bases lay between the germline ends. CDR3 protein: CASSDSGGRSPLHF. DNA for the CDR3: TGTGCCAGCAGTGATTCTGGGGGCAGGTCACCCCTCCACTTT.

The chain employs TRBV25-1 and TRBJ1-1, with unresolved D. CDR1 is MGHDK, CDR2 SYGVNS, per germline. V was clipped by 5 bases and J by 1 base, with 8 bases between them. The CDR3 extends over 13 amino acids. In DNA form, the CDR3 reads TGTGCCAGCAGTCTGGGCGCGAACACTGAAGCTTTCTTT. Its translation is CASSLGANTEAFF.

The chain couples TRBV25-1 to TRBJ2-5; 7 bases align to TRBD2. CDR3 length: 14 amino acids. Germline-derived CDR1 and CDR2 are MGHDK and SYGVNS. Unmatched junction bases numbered 10, after V lost 8 bases and J lost 4 bases. The CDR3 DNA reads as TGTGCCAGCGCCTTCGTTGCGGGAGTAGAGACCCAGTACTTC. Residues: CASAFVAGVETQYF.

The chain couples TRBV6-5 to TRBJ2-7, with TRBD2 matching over 7 bases. The CDR3 consists of 16 residues. V lost 3 bases to trimming and J lost 4 bases; unmatched junction nucleotides: 12. The germline V gene encodes CDR1 MNHEY and CDR2 SVGAGI. The CDR3, as DNA: TGTGCCAGCAGTTATAACCGGCGGGAGAGAGGGTACGAGCAGTACTTC. It encodes CASSYNRRERGYEQYF.

The gene calls are TRBV21-1 and TRBJ2-7; the D segment call TRBD2 is taken from the table without a DNA check. TRBV21-1 is designated a pseudogene. This CDR3 has 14 amino acids. In DNA form, the CDR3 reads TGTGCCAGCAGCAAACCACTGGGGAGGTACGAGCAGTACTTC. It specifies CASSKPLGRYEQYF.

The V gene is TRBV5-1, the J gene TRBJ2-3; D is undetermined. V shed 0 bases and J shed 4 bases, with 6 bases lying between them. This CDR3 has 13 amino acids. Per germline, CDR1 SGHRS and CDR2 YFSETQ. CDR3 coding DNA: TGCGCCAGCAGCTTGGCCGGAGCAGATACGCAGTATTTT. Its translation is CASSLAGADTQYF.

The chain couples TRBV5-1 to TRBJ2-5, with D uncertain. With 0 bases removed from V and 0 bases from J, the gap between germline ends came to 6 bases. The CDR3 is made up of 14 amino acids. Per the germline V gene, CDR1 is SGHRS and CDR2 is YFSETQ. The CDR3 DNA reads as TGCGCCAGCAGCTTGGCACGGTACCAAGAGACCCAGTACTTC. Residues: CASSLARYQETQYF.

Here the CDR3 DNA reads TGTGCCAGCAGTGAGGAAGTAGCGGGAGGGCCGGGGGGGCGGAAGACCCAGTACTTC. Translation: CASSEEVAGGPGGRKTQYF. The J gene is TRBJ2-5, the V gene TRBV6-1; 11 bases map to TRBD2. CDR1 is MNHNS and CDR2 is SASEGT in the germline V gene. The CDR3 runs 19 residues. Unmatched junction bases numbered 18, after V lost 3 bases and J lost 6 bases.

The CDR3 protein is CASSSSGRGSEQYF. The DNA of the CDR3 is TGTGCCAGCAGCTCTAGCGGGAGGGGGTCGGAGCAGTACTTC. The rearrangement links TRBV7-2 to TRBJ2-7; TRBD2 matches at 12 bases. The CDR3 is 14 residues long. V lost 4 bases and J lost 7; bases outside the gene matches: 5. Germline assignment: CDR1 SGHTA and CDR2 FQGNSA.

The chain is built from TRBV28 and TRBJ1-1; TRBD1 might be the D (6 bases). Germline CDR1 and CDR2: MDHEN and SYDVKM. This CDR3 region has 14 residues. Trimming shortened V by 1 base and J by 6 bases, and 12 bases separated the two germline ends. The CDR3 DNA is TGTGCCAGCAGTTTATCCAGGGGATCGGCTGAAGCTTTCTTT. Encoded protein: CASSLSRGSAEAFF.

The rearrangement links TRBV28 to TRBJ1-4, with a tentative D call TRBD1 (6 bases). Per the germline V gene, CDR1 is MDHEN and CDR2 is SYDVKM. Trimming took 8 bases from V and 8 from J, leaving 15 bases between them. The CDR3 totals 13 residues. The CDR3 DNA reads TGTGCCAGCGATCCCGGGGGGCAAGAAAAACTGTTTTTT. It translates to CASDPGGQEKLFF.

CDR3 in DNA: TGTGCCAGCAGTCCAGGCGGGCGGGGAGGGGCCTACGAGCAGTACTTC. Translating it yields CASSPGGRGGAYEQYF. V usage is TRBV28 and J usage is TRBJ2-7; 7 bases are shared with TRBD2. The trim removed 5 bases at V and 2 bases at J, leaving 12 bases unmatched. Germline V gene lookup returns CDR1 MDHEN and CDR2 SYDVKM. The CDR3 consists of 16 residues.

The CDR3, as DNA: TGCGCCAGCAGTGAGTCGGCGGCTACGCAGTATTTT. This translates into CASSESAATQYF. This rearrangement joins TRBV10-1 to TRBJ2-3; no definite D call. The CDR3 covers 12 residues. Germline V gene lookup returns CDR1 WNHNN and CDR2 SYGVQD (reference sequence). V lost 0 bases and J lost 8, with 6 bases in between.

The chain joins TRBV7-9 to TRBJ2-1; the D gene is possibly TRBD2 (6 bases). The CDR3 spans 15 residues. In germline, CDR1 is SEHNR, CDR2 FQNEAQ (reference sequence). With 7 bases removed from V and 9 bases from J, the gap between germline ends came to 22 bases. CDR3 nucleotide sequence: TGTGCCAGCACCCCAGATCTGGGGGGAGGTAGTGAGCAGTTCTTC. Its translation is CASTPDLGGGSEQFF.

This chain joins TRBV9 and TRBJ2-1; tentatively, D is TRBD1 (5 bases). Germline loops: CDR1 SGDLS, CDR2 YYNGEE. CDR3 length equals 14 residues. Trimming removed 1 base at V and 8 bases at J, with 13 bases between. CDR3 amino acids: CASSVPFREDEQFF. CDR3 bases: TGTGCCAGCAGCGTACCCTTCAGGGAAGATGAGCAGTTCTTC.

The chain's CDR3 is CASSEPGQDYNSPLHF. DNA of the CDR3: TGCGCCAGCAGCGAACCGGGACAGGACTATAATTCACCCCTCCACTTT. V and J are TRBV5-1 and TRBJ1-6; 8 nucleotides match TRBD1. This CDR3 comprises 16 residues. Germline CDR1 and CDR2: SGHRS and YFSETQ. V was pared by 4 bases and J by 3 bases, with 6 bases of the junction left unmatched.

The chain couples TRBV4-2 to TRBJ2-6; 7 nucleotides agree with TRBD2. The CDR3 has 19 amino acids. The ends lost 0 bases at V and 4 bases at J; junction bases unmatched: 12. Germline values: CDR1 LGHNA, CDR2 YNFKEQ. In DNA, the CDR3 is TGTGCCAGCAGCCAAGATTGGGGGAGGGGCCTGGTAGGGGCCAACGTCCTGACTTTC. Its protein is CASSQDWGRGLVGANVLTF.

The V gene is TRBV7-2, the J gene TRBJ2-5; possibly TRBD1 for D (5 bases). Germline assignment: CDR1 SGHTA and CDR2 FQGNSA. Trimming shortened V by 5 bases and J by 4 bases, and 11 bases separated the two germline ends. The CDR3 length is 13 residues. CDR3 loop: CASSITGLETQYF. CDR3 DNA: TGTGCCAGCAGCATCACAGGTTTAGAGACCCAGTACTTC. The full variable domain, in which reference TRBV7-2 and TRBJ2-5 provide the parts outside the CDR3, is GAGVSQSPSNKVTEKGKDVELRCDPISGHTALYWYRQSLGQGLEFLIYFQGNSAPDKSGLPSDRFSAERTGGSVSTLTIQRTQQEDSAVYLCASSITGLETQYFGPGTRLLVL.

The rearrangement joins TRBV6-1 to TRBJ2-1; a possible D gene is TRBD1 (6 bases). Trimming cost V 3 bases and J 5 bases, with 17 bases left between them. The CDR3 covers 16 residues. CDR1 is MNHNS and CDR2 is SASEGT in the germline V gene. The CDR3 DNA follows: TGTGCCAGCAGTGATCTGGGGGCCCCAAGGGACAATGAGCAGTTCTTC. This encodes CASSDLGAPRDNEQFF.

V gene TRBV21-1 combines with J gene TRBJ1-1. TRBV21-1 is assigned pseudogene status. The CDR3 spans 14 residues. Written as DNA, the CDR3 is TGTGCCAGCAGCAAAATGCGGGGAAACACTGAAGCTTTCTTT. Encoded protein: CASSKMRGNTEAFF.

The chain has TRBV9 and TRBJ1-2, with D uncertain. The CDR3 covers 12 residues. V lost 0 bases to trimming and J lost 8 bases, with 8 bases between them. Per germline, CDR1 SGDLS and CDR2 YYNGEE. CDR3: CASSVGEEGYTF. DNA of the CDR3: TGTGCCAGCAGCGTAGGAGAGGAGGGCTACACCTTC.